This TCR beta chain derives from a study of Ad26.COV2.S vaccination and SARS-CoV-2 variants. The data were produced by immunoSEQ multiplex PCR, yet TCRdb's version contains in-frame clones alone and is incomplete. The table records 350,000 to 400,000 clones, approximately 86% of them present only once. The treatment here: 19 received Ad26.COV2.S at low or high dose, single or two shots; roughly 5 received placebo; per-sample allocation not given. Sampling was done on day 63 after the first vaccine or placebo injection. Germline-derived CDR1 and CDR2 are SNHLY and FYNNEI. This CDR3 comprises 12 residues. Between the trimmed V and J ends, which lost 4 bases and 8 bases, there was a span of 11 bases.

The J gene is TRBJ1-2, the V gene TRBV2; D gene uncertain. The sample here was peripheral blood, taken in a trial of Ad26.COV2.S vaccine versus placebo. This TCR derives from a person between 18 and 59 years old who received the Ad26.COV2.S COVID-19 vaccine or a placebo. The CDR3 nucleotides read TGTGCCAGCAGTGTAGGGCAGTTGGGCTACACCTTC. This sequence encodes CASSVGQLGYTF.